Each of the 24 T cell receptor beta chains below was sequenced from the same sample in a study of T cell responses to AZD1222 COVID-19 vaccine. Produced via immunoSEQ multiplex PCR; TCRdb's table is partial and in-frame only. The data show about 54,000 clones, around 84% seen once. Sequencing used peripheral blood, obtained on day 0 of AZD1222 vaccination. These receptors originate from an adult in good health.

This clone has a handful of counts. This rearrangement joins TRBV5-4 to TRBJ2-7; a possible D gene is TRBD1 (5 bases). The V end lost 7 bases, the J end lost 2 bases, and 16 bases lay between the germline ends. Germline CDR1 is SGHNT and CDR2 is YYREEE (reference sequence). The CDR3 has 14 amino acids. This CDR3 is CASAEDRVAYEQYF. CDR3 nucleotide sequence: TGTGCCAGCGCGGAAGACAGAGTCGCCTACGAGCAGTACTTC.

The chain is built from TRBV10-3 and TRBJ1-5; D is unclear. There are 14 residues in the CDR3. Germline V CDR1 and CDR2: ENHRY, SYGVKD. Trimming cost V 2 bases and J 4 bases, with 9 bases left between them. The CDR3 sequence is CAISEERVNQPQHF. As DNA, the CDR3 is TGTGCCATCAGTGAGGAGAGGGTGAATCAGCCCCAGCATTTT.

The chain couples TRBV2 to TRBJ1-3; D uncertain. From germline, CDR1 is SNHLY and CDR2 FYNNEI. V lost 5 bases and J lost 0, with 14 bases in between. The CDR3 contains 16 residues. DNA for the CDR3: TGTGCCAGCAGTTTCTTAGCGGGAAACTCTGGAAACACCATATATTTT. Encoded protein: CASSFLAGNSGNTIYF.

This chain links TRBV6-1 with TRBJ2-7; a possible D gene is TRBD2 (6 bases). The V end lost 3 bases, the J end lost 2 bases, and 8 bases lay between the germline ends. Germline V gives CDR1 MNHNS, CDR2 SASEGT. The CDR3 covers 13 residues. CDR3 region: CASSEGLAYEQYF. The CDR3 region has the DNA TGTGCCAGCAGTGAGGGACTGGCCTACGAGCAGTACTTC.

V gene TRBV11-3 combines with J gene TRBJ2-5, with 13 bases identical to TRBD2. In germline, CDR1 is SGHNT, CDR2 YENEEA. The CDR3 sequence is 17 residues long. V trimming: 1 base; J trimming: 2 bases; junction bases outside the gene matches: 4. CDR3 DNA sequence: TGTGCCAGCAGCTTAGGTCGACTAGCGGGGGGTCAAGAGACCCAGTACTTC. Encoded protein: CASSLGRLAGGQETQYF.

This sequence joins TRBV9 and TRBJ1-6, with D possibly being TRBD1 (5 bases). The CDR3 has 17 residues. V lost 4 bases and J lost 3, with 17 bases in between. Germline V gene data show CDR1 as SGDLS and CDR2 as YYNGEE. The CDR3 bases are TGTGCCAGCAGCCCACCCCCCATCGGGGGCTATAATTCACCCCTCCACTTT. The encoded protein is CASSPPPIGGYNSPLHF.

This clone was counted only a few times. CDR3 residues: CASSQDRGNEQFF. The CDR3, as DNA: TGTGCCAGCAGCCAGGACAGGGGAAATGAGCAGTTCTTC. The V gene is TRBV12-3 or TRBV12-4, the J gene TRBJ2-1; 9 bases align to TRBD1. The CDR3 is 13 amino acids. Trimming cost V 6 bases and J 7 bases; bases outside gene matches: 4.

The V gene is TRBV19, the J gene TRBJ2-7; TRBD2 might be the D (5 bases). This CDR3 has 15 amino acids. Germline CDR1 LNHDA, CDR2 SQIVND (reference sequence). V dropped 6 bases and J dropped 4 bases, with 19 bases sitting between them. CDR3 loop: CASSPGMGMAYEQYF. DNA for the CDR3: TGTGCCAGTAGCCCCGGGATGGGGATGGCATACGAGCAGTACTTC. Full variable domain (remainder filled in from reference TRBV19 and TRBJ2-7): DGGITQSPKYLFRKEGQNVTLSCEQNLNHDAMYWYRQDPGQGLRLIYYSQIVNDFQKGDIAEGYSVSREKKESFPLTVTSAQKNPTAFYLCASSPGMGMAYEQYFGPGTRLTVT.

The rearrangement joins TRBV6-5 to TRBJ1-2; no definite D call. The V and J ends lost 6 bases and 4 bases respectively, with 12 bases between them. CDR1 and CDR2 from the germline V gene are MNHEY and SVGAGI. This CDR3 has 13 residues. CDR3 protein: CASSPGSSYGYTF. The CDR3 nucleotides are TGTGCCAGCAGCCCCGGCAGCTCCTATGGCTACACCTTC.

This CDR3 reads CASSLTSGLYEQYF. The CDR3 DNA sequence: TGTGCCAGCAGCTTAACTAGCGGGTTATACGAGCAGTACTTC. The chain carries TRBV7-2 and TRBJ2-7; 9 bases line up with TRBD2. The ends lost 2 bases at V and 4 bases at J; junction bases unmatched: 3. The length of the CDR3 is 14 residues. CDR1 SGHTA and CDR2 FQGNSA come from the germline V gene.

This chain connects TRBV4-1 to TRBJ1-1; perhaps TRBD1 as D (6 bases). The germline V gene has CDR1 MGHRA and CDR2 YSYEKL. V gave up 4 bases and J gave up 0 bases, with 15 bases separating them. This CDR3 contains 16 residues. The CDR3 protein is CASSLSTGQLNTEAFF. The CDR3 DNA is TGCGCCAGCAGCCTCTCAACTGGACAGTTGAACACTGAAGCTTTCTTT.

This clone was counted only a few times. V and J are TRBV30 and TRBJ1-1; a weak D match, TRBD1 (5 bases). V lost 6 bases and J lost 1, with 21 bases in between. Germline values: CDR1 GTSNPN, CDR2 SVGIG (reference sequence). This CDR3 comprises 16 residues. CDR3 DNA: TGTGCCTGCAACTCCCTAGGGGCAGGCCGGAACACTGAAGCTTTCTTT. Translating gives CACNSLGAGRNTEAFF.

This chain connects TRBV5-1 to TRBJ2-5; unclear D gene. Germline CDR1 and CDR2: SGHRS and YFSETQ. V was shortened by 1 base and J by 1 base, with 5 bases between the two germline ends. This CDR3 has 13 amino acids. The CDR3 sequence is CASSLRAQETQYF. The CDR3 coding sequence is TGCGCCAGCAGCTTGAGGGCCCAAGAGACCCAGTACTTC.

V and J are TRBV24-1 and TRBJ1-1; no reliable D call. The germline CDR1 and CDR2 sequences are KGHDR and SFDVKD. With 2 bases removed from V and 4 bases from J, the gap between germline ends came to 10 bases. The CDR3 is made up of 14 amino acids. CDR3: CATSDSSRGTEAFF. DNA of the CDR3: TGTGCCACCAGTGATTCCAGCCGGGGCACTGAAGCTTTCTTT.

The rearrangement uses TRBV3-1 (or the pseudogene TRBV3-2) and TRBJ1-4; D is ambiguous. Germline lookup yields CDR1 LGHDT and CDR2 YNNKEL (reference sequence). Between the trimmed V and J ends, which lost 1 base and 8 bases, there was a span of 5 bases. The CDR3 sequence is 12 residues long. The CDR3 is CASSQVREKLFF. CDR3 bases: TGTGCCAGCAGCCAAGTACGGGAAAAACTGTTTTTT.

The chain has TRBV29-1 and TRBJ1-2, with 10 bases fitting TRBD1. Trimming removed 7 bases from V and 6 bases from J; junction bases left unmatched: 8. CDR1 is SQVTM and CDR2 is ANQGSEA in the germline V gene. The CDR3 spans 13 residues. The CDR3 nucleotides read TGCAGCGCAGGGGGACAGGGGAGAAATGGCTACACCTTC. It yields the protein CSAGGQGRNGYTF.

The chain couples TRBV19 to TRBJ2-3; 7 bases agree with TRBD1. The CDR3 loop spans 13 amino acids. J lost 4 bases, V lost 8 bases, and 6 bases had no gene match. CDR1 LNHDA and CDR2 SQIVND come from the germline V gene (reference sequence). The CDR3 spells CASQQGIADTQYF. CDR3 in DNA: TGTGCCAGTCAACAGGGGATAGCAGATACGCAGTATTTT.

The DNA for the CDR3 is TGTGCCGCCTTAGCTATCCCGTCCTACAATGAGCAGTTCTTC. Encoded protein: CAALAIPSYNEQFF. J is TRBJ2-1 and V is TRBV30; no reliable D call. Deletions cut 8 bases from V and 1 base from J, with 15 bases between. The CDR3 contains 14 residues. Germline loops: CDR1 GTSNPN, CDR2 SVGIG (reference sequence).

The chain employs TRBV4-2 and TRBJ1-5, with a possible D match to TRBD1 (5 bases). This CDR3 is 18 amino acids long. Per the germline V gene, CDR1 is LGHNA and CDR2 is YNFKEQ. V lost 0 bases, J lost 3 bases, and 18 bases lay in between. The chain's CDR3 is CASSQDYFRVGINQPQHF. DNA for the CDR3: TGTGCCAGCAGCCAAGATTATTTCAGGGTAGGGATCAATCAGCCCCAGCATTTT.

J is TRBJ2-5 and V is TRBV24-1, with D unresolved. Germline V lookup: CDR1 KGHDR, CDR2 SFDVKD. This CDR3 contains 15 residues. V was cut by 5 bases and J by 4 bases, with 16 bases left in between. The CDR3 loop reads CATSAANPVPETQYF. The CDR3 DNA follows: TGTGCCACCAGTGCCGCCAATCCGGTCCCAGAGACCCAGTACTTC.

The CDR3 is CASSQVEGSQLGFF. Written as DNA, the CDR3 is TGCGCCAGCAGCCAAGTTGAGGGATCCCAACTCGGTTTTTTT. V and J are TRBV4-1 and TRBJ1-4; D remains ambiguous. This CDR3 comprises 14 residues. Germline lookup yields CDR1 MGHRA and CDR2 YSYEKL. V was shortened by 1 base and J by 17 bases, with 20 bases between the two germline ends.

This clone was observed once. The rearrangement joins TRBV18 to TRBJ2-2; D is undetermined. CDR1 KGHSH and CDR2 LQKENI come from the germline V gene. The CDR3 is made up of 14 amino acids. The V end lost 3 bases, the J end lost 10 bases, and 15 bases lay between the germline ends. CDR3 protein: CASSPWGLPSELFF. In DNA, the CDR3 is TGTGCCAGCTCACCGTGGGGTTTGCCCTCGGAGCTGTTTTTT.

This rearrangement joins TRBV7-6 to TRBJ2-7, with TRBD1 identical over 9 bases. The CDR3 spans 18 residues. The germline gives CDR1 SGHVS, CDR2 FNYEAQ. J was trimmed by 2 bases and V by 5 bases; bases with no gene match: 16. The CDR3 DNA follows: TGTGCCAGCAGCCCGGTCCCGGGACAGGGATCCCCAACCTACGAGCAGTACTTC. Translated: CASSPVPGQGSPTYEQYF.

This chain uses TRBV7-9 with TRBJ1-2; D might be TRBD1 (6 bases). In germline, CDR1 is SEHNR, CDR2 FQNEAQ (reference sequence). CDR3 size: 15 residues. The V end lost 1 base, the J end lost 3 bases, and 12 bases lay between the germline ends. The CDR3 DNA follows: TGTGCCAGCAGCTTAGTCTTTTACAGGGACTATGGCTACACCTTC. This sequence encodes CASSLVFYRDYGYTF.